One sample yielded the 28 T cell receptor beta chains listed below, sequenced in a study of blood T cell repertoires in COVID-19. The protocol was immunoSEQ multiplex PCR, while the TCRdb copy is restricted to in-frame clones and leaves out a portion. The table has 200,000 to 300,000 clones, roughly 80% seen once. Source material: peripheral blood. These receptors were obtained from a woman older than 75 with COVID-19, enrolled during active disease.

The chain uses TRBV13 and TRBJ1-4, with TRBD1 identical over 7 bases. J lost 5 bases, V lost 0 bases, and 3 bases had no gene match. Per germline, CDR1 PRHDT and CDR2 FYEKMQ (reference sequence). This CDR3 spans 15 amino acids. The CDR3 sequence is CASSLGQGRNEKLFF. The CDR3 bases are TGTGCCAGCAGCTTAGGACAGGGGAGAAATGAAAAACTGTTTTTT.

The chain is built from TRBV20-1 and TRBJ2-7; 11 bases are shared with TRBD2. Germline V gives CDR1 DFQATT, CDR2 SNEGSKA (reference sequence). Trimming removed 3 bases from V and 5 bases from J; junction bases left unmatched: 12. CDR3 size: 16 residues. CDR3 in amino acids: CSASDAKAGLADEQYF. For the CDR3, the DNA is TGCAGTGCTAGTGACGCTAAAGCGGGACTAGCGGACGAGCAGTACTTC.

This sequence joins TRBV6-5 and TRBJ2-7; 8 positions agree with TRBD1. Per germline, CDR1 MNHEY and CDR2 SVGAGI. This CDR3 contains 13 residues. V shed 7 bases and J 3 bases; nucleotides not matched to a gene: 5. The chain's CDR3 is CASMGQVDYEQYF. As DNA, the CDR3 is TGTGCCAGCATGGGACAGGTCGACTACGAGCAGTACTTC.

Only a few counts were recorded for this clone. The V gene is TRBV4-1, the J gene TRBJ1-6; no definite D call. The CDR3 runs to 16 residues. V was shortened by 6 bases and J by 0 bases, with 12 bases between the two germline ends. The V gene's germline CDR1 is MGHRA and CDR2 YSYEKL. The CDR3 nucleotides read TGCGCCAGCAGGTACCAGTTAAGCTCCTATAATTCACCCCTCCACTTT. Translating gives CASRYQLSSYNSPLHF.

The V call is TRBV2, the J call TRBJ1-1, with a possible D match to TRBD1 (6 bases). Trimming removed 6 bases from V and 7 bases from J, with 15 bases in between. Germline assignment: CDR1 SNHLY and CDR2 FYNNEI. The CDR3 covers 13 residues. The CDR3 loop reads CASSITGPLEAFF. CDR3 DNA: TGTGCCAGCAGCATAACAGGGCCGCTTGAAGCTTTCTTT.

The genes are TRBV12-3 or TRBV12-4 and TRBJ1-2, with D uncertain. The CDR3 contains 12 residues. V was shortened by 5 bases and J by 4 bases, with 8 bases between the two germline ends. The CDR3 DNA reads as TGTGCCAGCAGTATAAACTCCTATGGCTACACCTTC. As protein: CASSINSYGYTF.

The chain links TRBV18 to TRBJ1-1; 8 positions agree with TRBD1. The V gene end was trimmed by 3 bases and the J gene end by 3 bases; junction bases not matched to a gene: 6. Germline CDR1 is KGHSH and CDR2 is LQKENI. The CDR3 extends over 15 amino acids. CDR3 bases: TGTGCCAGCTCACCGCAGGGGGCGAGAGACACTGAAGCTTTCTTT. This translates into CASSPQGARDTEAFF.

The sample holds one count of this clone. Written as DNA, the CDR3 is TGTGCCAGCAGTTTACAGGGGTCAGCCACTGAAGCTTTCTTT. The encoded protein is CASSLQGSATEAFF. The chain employs TRBV28 and TRBJ1-1; D is perhaps TRBD1 (6 bases). Germline lookup yields CDR1 MDHEN and CDR2 SYDVKM. The CDR3 runs to 14 residues. The V end lost 2 bases, the J end lost 4 bases, and 11 bases lay between the germline ends.

The rearrangement joins TRBV5-6 to TRBJ1-5; TRBD1 is a possible D gene (5 bases). The CDR3 is 15 amino acids. V lost 3 bases, J lost 0 bases, and 10 bases lay in between. Per germline, CDR1 SGHDT and CDR2 YYEEEE. CDR3 sequence reads: CASSSGLTSNQPQHF. The CDR3 region has the DNA TGTGCCAGCAGCTCAGGGCTTACTAGCAATCAGCCCCAGCATTTT.

This chain joins TRBV2 and TRBJ1-6, with D maybe TRBD1 (5 bases). The germline gives CDR1 SNHLY, CDR2 FYNNEI. This CDR3 is 14 amino acids long. Trimming left V 2 bases short and J 8 bases short, with 10 bases between. CDR3 DNA: TGTGCCAGCAGTGAAAGGGGTATTGATTCACCCCTCCACTTT. Residues: CASSERGIDSPLHF.

This sequence joins TRBV5-1 and TRBJ1-2, with a tentative D call TRBD1 (5 bases). The germline gives CDR1 SGHRS, CDR2 YFSETQ. Trimming removed 0 bases at V and 4 bases at J, with 13 bases between. The CDR3 extends over 15 amino acids. CDR3 bases: TGCGCCAGCAGCTTGGAAGGCGGAGGGGCCTATGGCTACACCTTC. Translation gives CASSLEGGGAYGYTF.

The J gene is TRBJ2-6, the V gene TRBV6-5, with TRBD2 matching over 8 bases. V shed 8 bases and J 0 bases; nucleotides not matched to a gene: 3. The CDR3 spans 15 residues. Germline CDR1 reads MNHEY; CDR2 reads SVGAGI. CDR3 loop: CASRSGGSGANVLTF. The CDR3, as DNA: TGTGCCAGCCGAAGCGGGGGCTCTGGGGCCAACGTCCTGACTTTC.

V is TRBV9 and J is TRBJ2-5; 7 bases fit TRBD2. With V trimmed by 2 bases and J by 1 base, 8 bases remained unmatched. The CDR3 loop spans 16 amino acids. CDR1 and CDR2 from the germline V gene are SGDLS and YYNGEE. The DNA of the CDR3 is TGTGCCAGCAGCGTCGGTAGCGGGTACCTCCAAGAGACCCAGTACTTC. This encodes CASSVGSGYLQETQYF.

The chain employs TRBV11-2 and TRBJ1-2; perhaps TRBD1 as D (6 bases). Germline assignment: CDR1 SGHAT and CDR2 FQNNGV. The CDR3 spans 15 residues. Trimming removed 0 bases from V and 4 bases from J, with 12 bases in between. The CDR3 DNA reads as TGTGCCAGCAGCTTAGATGGGGGCTCGGGCTATGGCTACACCTTC. Its protein product is CASSLDGGSGYGYTF.

This clone showed up just once. The V gene is TRBV9, the J gene TRBJ1-6; 7 bases match TRBD1. CDR1 and CDR2 (germline): SGDLS, YYNGEE. V shed 4 bases, J shed 11 bases, and the junction held 6 bases outside the gene matches. This CDR3 has 13 residues. CDR3 residues: CASSIDRDPPLHF. DNA for the CDR3: TGTGCCAGCAGCATCGACAGGGACCCACCCCTCCACTTT.

This clone was recorded only once. The V call is TRBV13, the J call TRBJ1-2; 9 bases are shared with TRBD1. CDR1 and CDR2 (germline): PRHDT, FYEKMQ (reference sequence). This CDR3 is built from 14 residues. The V gene end was trimmed by 6 bases and the J gene end by 1 base; junction bases not matched to a gene: 3. DNA of the CDR3: TGTGCCAGCAGGCCGGGACAGGGTAACTATGGCTACACCTTC. This encodes CASRPGQGNYGYTF.

V and J are TRBV11-3 and TRBJ2-3; D may be TRBD2 (5 bases). This CDR3 has 13 residues. The germline V gene has CDR1 SGHNT and CDR2 YENEEA. V lost 5 bases and J lost 6, with 12 bases in between. CDR3 DNA sequence: TGTGCCAGCAGCACCTCACTAGGCGATACGCAGTATTTT. As protein: CASSTSLGDTQYF.

V is TRBV7-9 and J is TRBJ1-2; D is unresolved. Germline-derived CDR1 and CDR2 are SEHNR and FQNEAQ (reference sequence). This CDR3 contains 15 residues. Trimming cost V 0 bases and J 8 bases, with 16 bases left between them. CDR3 sequence: CASSLAKGPPGGYTF. In nucleotides, the CDR3 is TGTGCCAGCAGCTTAGCGAAAGGGCCTCCGGGAGGCTACACCTTC.

The chain has TRBV6-5 and TRBJ1-2, with D tentatively TRBD1 (6 bases). Germline CDR1 is MNHEY and CDR2 is SVGAGI. The CDR3 extends over 13 amino acids. Trimming took 5 bases from V and 8 from J, leaving 15 bases between them. CDR3 nucleotide sequence: TGTGCCAGCAGTAGATCAGGGGAACTAGGCTACACCTTC. This sequence encodes CASSRSGELGYTF.

This clone has only a few counts. V and J are TRBV3-1 (or the pseudogene TRBV3-2) and TRBJ2-7, with D perhaps matching TRBD2 (6 bases). V lost 0 bases and J 3 bases, leaving 12 bases between the germline ends. From germline, CDR1 is LGHDT and CDR2 YNNKEL (reference sequence). The CDR3 consists of 15 residues. The CDR3 spells CASSQESRGVYEQYF. CDR3 sequence (DNA): TGTGCCAGCAGCCAAGAGAGCCGCGGGGTCTACGAGCAGTACTTC.

This rearrangement joins TRBV14 to TRBJ1-1; D gene uncertain. In germline, CDR1 is SGHDN, CDR2 FVKESK. The length of the CDR3 is 14 residues. V was trimmed by 4 bases and J by 3 bases, leaving 12 bases between them. The CDR3 bases are TGTGCCAGCAGCCCAACGGGGATTTACACTGAAGCTTTCTTT. As protein: CASSPTGIYTEAFF.

The chain joins TRBV7-2 to TRBJ1-2; 8 nucleotides agree with TRBD1. CDR1 and CDR2 (germline): SGHTA, FQGNSA. The junction had 9 bases not matched to a gene; V was cut back by 5 bases and J by 4 bases. The CDR3 is made up of 15 amino acids. CDR3 sequence reads: CASSRTETGAYGYTF. The DNA for the CDR3 is TGTGCCAGCAGCCGGACCGAGACAGGGGCCTATGGCTACACCTTC.

On this clone itself: A read error may produce the germline difference seen at one junction end. This chain uses TRBV7-7 with TRBJ2-7, with TRBD2 matching over 8 bases. The CDR3 is made up of 14 amino acids. The germline V gene has CDR1 SSHAT and CDR2 FNYEAQ (reference sequence). CDR3 coding DNA: TGTGCTAGCAGCTTAGGAGCGGGAGATTACGAGCAGTACTTC. The encoded protein is CASSLGAGDYEQYF. Full variable domain (missing parts from reference TRBV7-7 and TRBJ2-7): GAGVSQSPRYKVTKRGQDVTLRCDPISSHATLYWYQQALGQGPEFLTYFNYEAQPDKSGLPSDRFSAERPEGSISTLTIQRTEQRDSAMYRCASSLGAGDYEQYFGPGTRLTVT.

This chain connects TRBV19 to TRBJ1-5, with 7 bases matching TRBD1. The CDR3 length is 14 residues. Germline V gene sequence: CDR1 LNHDA, CDR2 SQIVND (reference sequence). V was clipped by 9 bases and J by 4 bases; unmatched bases: 9. CDR3 sequence reads: CASHRQGSNQPQHF. CDR3 coding DNA: TGTGCCAGCCACCGACAGGGTTCGAATCAGCCCCAGCATTTT.

This clone has only one observation. The chain couples TRBV5-1 to TRBJ2-7, with 8 positions matching TRBD2. The CDR3 sequence is 14 residues long. CDR1 SGHRS and CDR2 YFSETQ come from the germline V gene. Trimming took 4 bases from V and 0 from J; bases not matched to a gene: 3. CDR3: CASSPTSGSYEQYF. DNA for the CDR3: TGCGCCAGCAGCCCAACTAGCGGCTCCTACGAGCAGTACTTC.

The chain employs TRBV4-1 and TRBJ2-2, with 7 bases matching TRBD2. The V gene end was trimmed by 0 bases and the J gene end by 6 bases; junction bases not matched to a gene: 1. The CDR3 totals 14 residues. Per germline, CDR1 MGHRA and CDR2 YSYEKL. CDR3 DNA: TGCGCCAGCAGCCAAGATGGGAGGGCCGGGGAGCTGTTTTTT. Its translation is CASSQDGRAGELFF.

The CDR3 region has the DNA TGTGCCAGCAGTCAGACAGGGGGCGCAGCTGAAGCTTTCTTT. Protein sequence: CASSQTGGAAEAFF. The rearrangement uses TRBV6-2 or TRBV6-3 and TRBJ1-1; 10 nucleotides agree with TRBD1. V trimming: 5 bases; J trimming: 6 bases; junction bases outside the gene matches: 6. CDR1 is MNHEY and CDR2 is SVGEGT in the germline V gene. This CDR3 contains 14 residues.

V usage is TRBV5-4 and J usage is TRBJ1-3; TRBD1 is a possible D gene (6 bases). CDR1 SGHNT and CDR2 YYREEE come from the germline V gene (reference sequence). V was clipped by 3 bases and J by 4 bases, with 14 bases between them. The CDR3 contains 15 residues. The CDR3, as DNA: TGTGCCAGCAGCTCCGGAACAGGGTCGGGAAACACCATATATTTT. Protein sequence: CASSSGTGSGNTIYF.